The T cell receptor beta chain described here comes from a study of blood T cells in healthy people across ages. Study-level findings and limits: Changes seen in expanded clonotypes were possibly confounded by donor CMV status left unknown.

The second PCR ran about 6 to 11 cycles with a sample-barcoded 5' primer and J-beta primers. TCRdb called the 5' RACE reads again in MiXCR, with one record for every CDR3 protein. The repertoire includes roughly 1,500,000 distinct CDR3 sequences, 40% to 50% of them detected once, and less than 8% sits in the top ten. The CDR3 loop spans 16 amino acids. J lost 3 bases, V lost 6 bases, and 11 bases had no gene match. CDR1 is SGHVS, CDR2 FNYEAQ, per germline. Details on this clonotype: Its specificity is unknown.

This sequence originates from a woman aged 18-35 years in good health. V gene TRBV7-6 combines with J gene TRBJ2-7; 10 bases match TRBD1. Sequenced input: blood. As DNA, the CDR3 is TGTGCCAGCAGTCCGAACCCGGGACAGGGGTTCTACGAGCAGTACTTC. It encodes CASSPNPGQGFYEQYF.